This TCR beta chain comes out of a study of OX40 agonist ivuxolimab in advanced cancers. For the study at large: Among those enrolled, mean age was about 63 years (range about 23 to 79) and 82.7% were male. Three patients, one with hepatocellular carcinoma and two with cutaneous melanoma, responded partially.

After removal of 5 bases from V and 10 bases from J, the junction contained 9 bases not matched to a gene. Germline V lookup: CDR1 SEHNR, CDR2 FQNEAQ (reference sequence). The CDR3 is 13 amino acids. The data were produced by immunoSEQ multiplex PCR, yet TCRdb's version contains in-frame clones alone and is incomplete. The table includes about 26,000 clones, roughly three quarters detected once. This rearrangement joins TRBV7-9 to TRBJ2-5; 8 nucleotides match TRBD2. The material was CD4+ or CD8+ T cells sorted from blood, obtained in a trial of the OX40 agonist ivuxolimab. The clonotype originates from an adult with an advanced solid tumor such as melanoma, head and neck, liver or kidney cancer. The CDR3 DNA is TGTGCCAGCAGCCCTACTACGCGGGGGGACCAGTACTTC. It codes for CASSPTTRGDQYF.